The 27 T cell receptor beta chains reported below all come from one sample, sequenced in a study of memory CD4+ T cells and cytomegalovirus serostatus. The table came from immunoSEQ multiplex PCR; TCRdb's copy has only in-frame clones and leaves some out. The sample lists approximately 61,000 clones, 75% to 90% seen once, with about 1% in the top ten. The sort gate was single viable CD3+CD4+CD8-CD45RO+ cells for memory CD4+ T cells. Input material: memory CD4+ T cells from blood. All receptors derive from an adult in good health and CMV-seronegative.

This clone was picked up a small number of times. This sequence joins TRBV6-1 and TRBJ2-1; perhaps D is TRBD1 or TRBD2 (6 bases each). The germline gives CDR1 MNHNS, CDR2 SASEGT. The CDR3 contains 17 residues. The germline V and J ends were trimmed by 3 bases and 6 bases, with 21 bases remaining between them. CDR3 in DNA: TGTGCCAGCAGTGACACTCTGTGGGGGGCCGGGGGCAATGAGCAGTTCTTC. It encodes CASSDTLWGAGGNEQFF.

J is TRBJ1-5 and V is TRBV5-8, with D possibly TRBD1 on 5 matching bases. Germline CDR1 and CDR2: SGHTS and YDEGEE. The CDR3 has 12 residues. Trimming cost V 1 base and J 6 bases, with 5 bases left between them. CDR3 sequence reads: CASSLRGQPQHF. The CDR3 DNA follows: TGTGCCAGCAGCTTGAGGGGTCAGCCCCAGCATTTT. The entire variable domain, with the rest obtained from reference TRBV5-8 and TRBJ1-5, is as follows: EAGVTQSPTHLIKTRGQQATLRCSPISGHTSVYWYQQALGLGLQFLLWYDEGEERNRGNFPPRFSGRQFPNYSSELNVNALELEDSALYLCASSLRGQPQHFGDGTRLSIL.

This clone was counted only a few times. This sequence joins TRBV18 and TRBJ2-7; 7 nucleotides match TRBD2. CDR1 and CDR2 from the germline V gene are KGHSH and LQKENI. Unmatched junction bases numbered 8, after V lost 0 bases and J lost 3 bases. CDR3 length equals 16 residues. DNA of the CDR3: TGTGCCAGCTCACCACCGGGACTACCAGGATACTACGAGCAGTACTTC. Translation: CASSPPGLPGYYEQYF.

CDR3: CASSPSGQGLAGGKPFF. CDR3 in DNA: TGTGCCAGCTCACCTTCGGGACAGGGACTAGCGGGGGGCAAGCCGTTCTTC. The chain carries TRBV18 and TRBJ2-1; TRBD2 matches 15 bases. Germline V gene sequence: CDR1 KGHSH, CDR2 LQKENI. CDR3 length equals 17 residues. J gave up 15 bases and V 3 bases, and 15 bases lay outside the gene matches.

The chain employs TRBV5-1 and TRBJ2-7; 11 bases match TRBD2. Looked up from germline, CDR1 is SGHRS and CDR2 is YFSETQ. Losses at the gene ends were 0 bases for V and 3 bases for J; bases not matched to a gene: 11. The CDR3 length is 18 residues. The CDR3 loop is CASSLGASGRNAVYEQYF. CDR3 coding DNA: TGCGCCAGCAGCTTGGGTGCTAGCGGGAGGAATGCGGTCTACGAGCAGTACTTC.

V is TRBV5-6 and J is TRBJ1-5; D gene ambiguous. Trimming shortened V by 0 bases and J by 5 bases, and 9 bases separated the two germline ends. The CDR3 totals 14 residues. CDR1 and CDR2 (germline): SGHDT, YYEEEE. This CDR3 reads CASSLAGYHQPQHF. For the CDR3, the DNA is TGTGCCAGCAGCTTGGCTGGGTACCATCAGCCCCAGCATTTT.

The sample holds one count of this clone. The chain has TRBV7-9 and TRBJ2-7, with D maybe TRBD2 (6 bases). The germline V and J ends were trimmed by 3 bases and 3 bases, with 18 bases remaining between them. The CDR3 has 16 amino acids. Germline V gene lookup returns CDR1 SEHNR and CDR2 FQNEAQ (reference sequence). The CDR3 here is CASSLGGNQVGYEQYF. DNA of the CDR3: TGTGCCAGCAGCTTGGGGGGTAACCAGGTGGGCTACGAGCAGTACTTC.

This CDR3 reads CASSLPLGSAGEQYF. In DNA form, the CDR3 reads TGTGCCAGCAGTTTACCTCTAGGGTCTGCGGGGGAACAGTACTTC. The chain combines TRBV28 with TRBJ2-7; 7 nucleotides match TRBD2. The ends lost 2 bases at V and 10 bases at J; junction bases unmatched: 14. This CDR3 contains 15 residues. Germline CDR1 reads MDHEN; CDR2 reads SYDVKM.

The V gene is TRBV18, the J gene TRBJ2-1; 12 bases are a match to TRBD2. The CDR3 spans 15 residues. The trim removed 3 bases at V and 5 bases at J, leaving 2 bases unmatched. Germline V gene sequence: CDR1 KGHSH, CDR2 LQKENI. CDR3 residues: CASSPWTSGDNEQFF. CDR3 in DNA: TGTGCCAGCTCACCTTGGACTAGCGGGGACAATGAGCAGTTCTTC.

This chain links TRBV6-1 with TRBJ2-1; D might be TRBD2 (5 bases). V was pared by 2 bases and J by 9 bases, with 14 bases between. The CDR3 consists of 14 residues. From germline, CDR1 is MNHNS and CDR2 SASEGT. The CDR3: CASSEIPGSGEQFF. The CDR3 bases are TGTGCCAGCAGTGAAATCCCGGGAAGTGGTGAGCAGTTCTTC.

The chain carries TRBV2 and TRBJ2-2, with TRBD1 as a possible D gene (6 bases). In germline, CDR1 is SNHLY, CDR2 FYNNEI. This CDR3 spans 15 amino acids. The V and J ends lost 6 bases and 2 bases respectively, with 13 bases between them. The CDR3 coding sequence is TGTGCCAGCAGGGCTACGGGACAAAACACCGGGGAGCTGTTTTTT. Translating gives CASRATGQNTGELFF. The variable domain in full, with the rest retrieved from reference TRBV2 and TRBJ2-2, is EPEVTQTPSHQVTQMGQEVILRCVPISNHLYFYWYRQILGQKVEFLVSFYNNEISEKSEIFDDQFSVERPDGSNFTLKIRSTKLEDSAMYFCASRATGQNTGELFFGEGSRLTVL.

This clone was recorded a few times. CDR3 sequence: CASSLVSGLATSNTGELFF. In DNA form, the CDR3 reads TGTGCCAGCAGCTTGGTGTCGGGACTAGCGACCTCGAACACCGGGGAGCTGTTTTTT. This chain joins TRBV5-4 and TRBJ2-2; 10 bases line up with TRBD2. With 0 bases clipped from V and 0 bases from J, the junction kept 8 bases outside the gene matches. Germline CDR1 reads SGHNT; CDR2 reads YYREEE (reference sequence). The CDR3 extends over 19 amino acids. Looking up the rest from reference TRBV5-4 and TRBJ2-2 gives the full variable domain: ETGVTQSPTHLIKTRGQQVTLRCSSQSGHNTVSWYQQALGQGPQFIFQYYREEENGRGNFPPRFSGLQFPNYSSELNVNALELDDSALYLCASSLVSGLATSNTGELFFGEGSRLTVL.

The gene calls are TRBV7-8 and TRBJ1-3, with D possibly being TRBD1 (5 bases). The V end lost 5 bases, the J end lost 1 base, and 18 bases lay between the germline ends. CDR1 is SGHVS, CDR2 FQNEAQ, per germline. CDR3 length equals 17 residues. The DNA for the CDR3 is TGTGCCAGCAGCCCCGGGGGAGGGAAGAGTTCTGGAAACACCATATATTTT. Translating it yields CASSPGGGKSSGNTIYF.

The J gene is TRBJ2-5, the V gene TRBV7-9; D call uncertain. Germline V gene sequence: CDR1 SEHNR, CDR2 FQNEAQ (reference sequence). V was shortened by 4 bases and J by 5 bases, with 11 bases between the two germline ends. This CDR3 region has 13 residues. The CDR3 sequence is CASSWRNKETQYF. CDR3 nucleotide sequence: TGTGCCAGCAGCTGGAGAAATAAGGAGACCCAGTACTTC. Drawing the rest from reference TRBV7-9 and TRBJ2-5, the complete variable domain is DTGVSQNPRHKITKRGQNVTFRCDPISEHNRLYWYRQTLGQGPEFLTYFQNEAQLEKSRLLSDRFSAERPKGSFSTLEIQRTEQGDSAMYLCASSWRNKETQYFGPGTRLLVL.

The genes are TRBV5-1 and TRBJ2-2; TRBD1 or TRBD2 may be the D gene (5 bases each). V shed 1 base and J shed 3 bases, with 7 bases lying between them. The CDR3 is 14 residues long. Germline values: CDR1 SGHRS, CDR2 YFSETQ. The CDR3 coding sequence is TGCGCCAGCAGCTTGCTGGGGGACACCGGGGAGCTGTTTTTT. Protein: CASSLLGDTGELFF.

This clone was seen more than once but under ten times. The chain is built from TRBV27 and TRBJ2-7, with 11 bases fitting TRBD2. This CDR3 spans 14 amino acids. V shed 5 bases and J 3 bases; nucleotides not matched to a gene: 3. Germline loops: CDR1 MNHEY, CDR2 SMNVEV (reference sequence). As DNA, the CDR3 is TGTGCCAGCAGTCGGGGACTAGCGGTCTACGAGCAGTACTTC. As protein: CASSRGLAVYEQYF.

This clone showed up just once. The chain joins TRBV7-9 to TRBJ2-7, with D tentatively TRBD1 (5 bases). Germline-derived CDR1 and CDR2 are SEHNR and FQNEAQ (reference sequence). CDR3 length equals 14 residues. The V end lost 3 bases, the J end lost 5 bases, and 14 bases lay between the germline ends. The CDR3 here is CASSFVQGAHEQYF. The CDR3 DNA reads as TGTGCCAGCAGCTTTGTCCAGGGTGCCCACGAGCAGTACTTC.

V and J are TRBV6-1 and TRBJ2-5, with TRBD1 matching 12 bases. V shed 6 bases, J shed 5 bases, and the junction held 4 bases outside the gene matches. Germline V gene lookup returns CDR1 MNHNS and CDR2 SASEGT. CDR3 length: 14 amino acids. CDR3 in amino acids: CASRGQGADETQYF. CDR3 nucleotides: TGTGCCAGCAGGGGACAGGGGGCCGATGAGACCCAGTACTTC.

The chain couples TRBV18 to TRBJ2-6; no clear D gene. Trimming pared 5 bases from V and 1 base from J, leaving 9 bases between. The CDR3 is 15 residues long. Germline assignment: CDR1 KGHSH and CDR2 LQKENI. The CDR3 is CASSGERSGANVLTF. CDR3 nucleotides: TGTGCCAGCTCAGGTGAAAGGTCTGGGGCCAACGTCCTGACTTTC.

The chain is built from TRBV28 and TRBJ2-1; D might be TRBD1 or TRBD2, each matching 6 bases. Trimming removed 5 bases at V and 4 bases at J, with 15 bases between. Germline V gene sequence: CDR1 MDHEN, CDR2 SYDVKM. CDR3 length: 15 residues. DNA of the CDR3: TGTGCCAGCAGTCCCCCCCCGGGGGCTTACAATGAGCAGTTCTTC. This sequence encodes CASSPPPGAYNEQFF.

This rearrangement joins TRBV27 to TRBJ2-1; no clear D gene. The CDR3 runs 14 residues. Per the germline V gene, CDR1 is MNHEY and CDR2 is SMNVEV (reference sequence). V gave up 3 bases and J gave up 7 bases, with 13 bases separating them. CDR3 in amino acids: CASSLRSHANEQFF. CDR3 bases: TGTGCCAGCAGTTTGAGGAGTCACGCTAATGAGCAGTTCTTC.

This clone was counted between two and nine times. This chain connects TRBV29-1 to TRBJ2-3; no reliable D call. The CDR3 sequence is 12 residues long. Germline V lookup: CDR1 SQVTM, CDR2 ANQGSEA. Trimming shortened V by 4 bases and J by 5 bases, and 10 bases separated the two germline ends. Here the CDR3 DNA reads TGCAGCGTTGGGACGTCGAAAGATACGCAGTATTTT. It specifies CSVGTSKDTQYF.

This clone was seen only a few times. The CDR3 region is CASSEQGWYGYTF. The CDR3 DNA reads as TGTGCCAGCAGTGAACAGGGTTGGTATGGCTACACCTTC. The gene calls are TRBV25-1 and TRBJ1-2; tentative D call: TRBD1 (5 bases). Germline V gives CDR1 MGHDK, CDR2 SYGVNS. V lost 2 bases and J lost 5, with 9 bases in between. There are 13 residues in the CDR3.

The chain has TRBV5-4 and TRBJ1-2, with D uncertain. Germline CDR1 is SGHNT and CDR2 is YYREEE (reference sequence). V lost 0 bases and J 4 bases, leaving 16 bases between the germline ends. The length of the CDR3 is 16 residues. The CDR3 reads CASSLDFAAGGYGYTF. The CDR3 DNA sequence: TGTGCCAGCAGCTTGGATTTTGCGGCAGGTGGCTATGGCTACACCTTC.

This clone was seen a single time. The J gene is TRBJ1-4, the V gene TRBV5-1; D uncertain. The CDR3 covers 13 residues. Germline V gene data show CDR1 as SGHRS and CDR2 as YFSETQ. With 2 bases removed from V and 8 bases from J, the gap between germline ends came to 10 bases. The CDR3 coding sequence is TGCGCCAGCAGCTTCAGTCGAGAGGAAAAACTGTTTTTT. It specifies CASSFSREEKLFF.

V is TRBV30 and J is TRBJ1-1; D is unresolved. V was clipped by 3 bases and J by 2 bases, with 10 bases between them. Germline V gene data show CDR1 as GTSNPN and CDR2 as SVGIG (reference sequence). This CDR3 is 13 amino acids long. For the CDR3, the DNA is TGTGCCTGGAGCCGGGGATTCAACACTGAAGCTTTCTTT. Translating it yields CAWSRGFNTEAFF.

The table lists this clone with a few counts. The CDR3 sequence: CASSLFGQGASSPLHF. CDR3 nucleotides: TGTGCCAGCAGCTTATTCGGCCAGGGGGCTTCTTCACCCCTCCACTTT. The rearrangement joins TRBV7-2 to TRBJ1-6; 8 bases agree with TRBD1. V shed 2 bases and J 9 bases; nucleotides not matched to a gene: 9. CDR1 is SGHTA, CDR2 FQGNSA, per germline. The CDR3 runs 16 residues.